The next 30 T cell receptor beta chains were all read from a single sample in a study of blood T cell repertoires in COVID-19. Sequenced by immunoSEQ multiplex PCR; TCRdb stores in-frame clones only, minus some. Of 150,000 to 170,000 clones listed, roughly 83% were seen once; the top ten hold around 28%. Sequencing input: peripheral blood. The receptors come from a woman aged 55-69 years with acute or convalescent COVID-19.

CDR3 in DNA: TGCAGTGCTAGTCCCGGCTACGAGCAGTACTTC. Its translation is CSASPGYEQYF. The V call is TRBV20-1, the J call TRBJ2-7; the D is unclear. Germline CDR1 is DFQATT and CDR2 is SNEGSKA (reference sequence). The ends were cut back, 3 bases at V and 3 bases at J, with 6 bases in the middle. This CDR3 is built from 11 residues.

The chain has TRBV25-1 and TRBJ1-4; D perhaps matches TRBD1 (5 bases). This CDR3 has 16 residues. V gave up 2 bases and J gave up 12 bases, with 22 bases separating them. The germline gives CDR1 MGHDK, CDR2 SYGVNS. This CDR3 is CASSEIGAPTAGELFF. The CDR3 coding sequence is TGTGCCAGCAGTGAAATAGGGGCTCCTACTGCGGGGGAACTGTTTTTT.

The chain employs TRBV3-1 (or the pseudogene TRBV3-2) and TRBJ1-2; perhaps TRBD1 as D (5 bases). CDR1 LGHDT and CDR2 YNNKEL come from the germline V gene (reference sequence). The CDR3 totals 14 residues. V was pared by 2 bases and J by 3 bases, with 10 bases between. The CDR3 spells CASSQQGGDYGYTF. DNA for the CDR3: TGTGCCAGCAGCCAACAGGGAGGGGACTATGGCTACACCTTC.

This sequence joins TRBV30 and TRBJ1-4; TRBD1 is a possible D gene (6 bases). CDR1 is GTSNPN, CDR2 SVGIG, per germline (reference sequence). Between the trimmed V and J ends, which lost 2 bases and 6 bases, there was a span of 10 bases. The CDR3 consists of 13 residues. The CDR3 DNA reads as TGTGCCTGGAGTCAGGGACACTATGAAAAACTGTTTTTT. Protein product: CAWSQGHYEKLFF. Combining the CDR3 with reference TRBV30 and TRBJ1-4 gives the whole variable domain SQTIHQWPATLVQPVGSPLSLECTVEGTSNPNLYWYRQAAGRGLQLLFYSVGIGQISSEVPQNLSASRPQDRQFILSSKKLLLSDSGFYLCAWSQGHYEKLFFGSGTQLSVL.

The genes are TRBV6-1 and TRBJ2-7; tentatively, D is TRBD1 (5 bases). This CDR3 spans 16 amino acids. Trimming stripped 0 bases from V and 0 bases from J, with 12 bases between. Germline values: CDR1 MNHNS, CDR2 SASEGT. The CDR3 region is CASSEALTVPSYEQYF. In DNA form, the CDR3 reads TGTGCCAGCAGTGAAGCGCTGACAGTACCCTCCTACGAGCAGTACTTC.

This clone showed up just a few times. J is TRBJ2-5 and V is TRBV2; possible D gene TRBD1, 6 bases. Germline lookup yields CDR1 SNHLY and CDR2 FYNNEI. Trimming cost V 8 bases and J 2 bases, with 18 bases left between them. CDR3 length: 15 residues. The CDR3 DNA sequence: TGTGCCAGCCGGGGCTCAGGGGCGAGACAAGAGACCCAGTACTTC. Translated: CASRGSGARQETQYF.

There are a few counts of this clone. This CDR3 is also generated by other DNA sequences in the sample. The V gene is TRBV18, the J gene TRBJ1-1; D not certain. V gave up 0 bases and J gave up 2 bases, with 7 bases separating them. The CDR3 runs 14 residues. CDR1 and CDR2 (germline): KGHSH, LQKENI. The CDR3 DNA sequence: TGTGCCAGCTCACCACCAGCAACTAACACTGAAGCTTTCTTT. The encoded protein is CASSPPATNTEAFF.

Remarks on this clone: This sample includes further DNA sequences coding for the same CDR3. The rearrangement uses TRBV3-1 (or the pseudogene TRBV3-2) and TRBJ2-7; D is undetermined. This CDR3 is 12 amino acids long. Germline values: CDR1 LGHDT, CDR2 YNNKEL (reference sequence). The V and J ends lost 4 bases and 6 bases respectively, with 10 bases between them. CDR3 nucleotide sequence: TGTGCCAGCAGCCCGAGGCTCGGCGAGCAGTACTTC. Translated: CASSPRLGEQYF.

The chain couples TRBV6-5 to TRBJ2-5, with D possibly TRBD1 on 5 matching bases. The length of the CDR3 is 14 residues. V lost 5 bases, J lost 9 bases, and 19 bases lay in between. CDR1 and CDR2 from the germline V gene are MNHEY and SVGAGI. The CDR3: CASSQWGLEGAQYF. The DNA of the CDR3 is TGTGCCAGCAGTCAGTGGGGCCTCGAAGGGGCCCAGTACTTC.

This clone was counted once. The rearrangement uses TRBV5-6 and TRBJ1-2; 10 positions agree with TRBD1. This CDR3 comprises 15 residues. Trimming removed 2 bases from V and 2 bases from J; junction bases left unmatched: 3. Per the germline V gene, CDR1 is SGHDT and CDR2 is YYEEEE. CDR3 sequence (DNA): TGTGCCAGCAGCTTACCGGGACAGGGGAACTATGGCTACACCTTC. It is translated as CASSLPGQGNYGYTF. Full variable domain (outside the CDR3, taken from reference TRBV5-6 and TRBJ1-2): DAGVTQSPTHLIKTRGQQVTLRCSPKSGHDTVSWYQQALGQGPQFIFQYYEEEERQRGNFPDRFSGHQFPNYSSELNVNALLLGDSALYLCASSLPGQGNYGYTFGSGTRLTVV.

This rearrangement joins TRBV2 to TRBJ1-5; maybe TRBD1 (5 bases). There are 13 residues in the CDR3. Germline V gene data show CDR1 as SNHLY and CDR2 as FYNNEI. V was trimmed by 6 bases and J by 4 bases, leaving 10 bases between them. CDR3 region: CASSMGGNQPQHF. Here the CDR3 DNA reads TGTGCCAGCAGCATGGGGGGGAATCAGCCCCAGCATTTT.

A note on this clone: The germline gene is not matched at one end of the junction; a read error may be the cause. The chain is built from TRBV5-1 and TRBJ1-3, with D perhaps matching TRBD1 (6 bases). Germline assignment: CDR1 SGHRS and CDR2 YFSETQ. The CDR3 runs to 15 residues. CDR3 DNA sequence: TGCGCCAGCACCTTGACAGGCATCTCTGGAAACACCATATATTTT. Its protein is CASTLTGISGNTIYF.

V usage is TRBV5-5 and J usage is TRBJ1-2; no reliable D call. CDR3 length: 16 amino acids. Trimming stripped 0 bases from V and 8 bases from J, with 20 bases between. In germline, CDR1 is SGHKS, CDR2 YYEKEE (reference sequence). Here the CDR3 reads CASSLEYAGRSEGYTF. CDR3 coding DNA: TGTGCCAGCAGCTTGGAGTATGCGGGCAGGTCGGAAGGCTACACCTTC.

This clone was picked up a small number of times. CDR3 sequence reads: CASSPIARNAEAFF. DNA of the CDR3: TGTGCCAGCTCACCAATTGCTAGGAATGCTGAAGCTTTCTTT. The V gene is TRBV18, the J gene TRBJ1-1; D uncertain. Trimming removed 2 bases from V and 6 bases from J, with 13 bases in between. CDR3 length equals 14 residues. CDR1 and CDR2 (germline): KGHSH, LQKENI.

A note on this clone: Other DNA sequences within the sample encode an identical CDR3. This chain joins TRBV29-1 and TRBJ1-1; D ambiguous. Germline CDR1 SQVTM, CDR2 ANQGSEA. V was cut by 1 base and J by 0 bases, with 6 bases left in between. The CDR3 length is 13 residues. In nucleotides, the CDR3 is TGCAGCGTTGAAGGACAACTGAACACTGAAGCTTTCTTT. Amino acid sequence: CSVEGQLNTEAFF.

This clone was counted a few times. This sequence joins TRBV12-3 or TRBV12-4 and TRBJ1-2; the D gene is possibly TRBD1 (5 bases). The V end lost 6 bases, the J end lost 4 bases, and 12 bases lay between the germline ends. CDR3 length: 13 residues. As DNA, the CDR3 is TGTGCCAGCAGCCCTGGGGGACTCTATGGCTACACCTTC. Its protein product is CASSPGGLYGYTF.

This clone has a single count. This chain joins TRBV10-3 and TRBJ2-5, with TRBD2 matching 13 bases. The germline CDR1 and CDR2 sequences are ENHRY and SYGVKD. The ends lost 3 bases at V and 5 bases at J; junction bases unmatched: 12. This CDR3 is built from 18 residues. The CDR3 DNA reads TGTGCCATCAGTGATCGGACTAGCGGGGGCCTGGTGGGGGAGACCCAGTACTTC. The encoded protein is CAISDRTSGGLVGETQYF.

This chain uses TRBV5-1 with TRBJ2-3; 10 bases fit TRBD2. Looked up from germline, CDR1 is SGHRS and CDR2 is YFSETQ. The J segment lost 2 bases and the V segment lost 6 bases, leaving 12 bases of the junction unmatched. The CDR3 is 17 residues long. CDR3 bases: TGCGCCAGCACTCGTATGAGCGGGGGGGCCCCCACAGATACGCAGTATTTT. This sequence encodes CASTRMSGGAPTDTQYF.

The chain uses TRBV15 and TRBJ1-6, with D possibly matching TRBD1 (5 bases). Trimming removed 5 bases at V and 5 bases at J, with 13 bases between. Germline-derived CDR1 and CDR2 are LNHNV and YYDKDF (reference sequence). This CDR3 has 15 residues. This CDR3 reads CATSVRQGNNSPLHF. As DNA, the CDR3 is TGTGCCACCAGCGTACGTCAGGGAAATAATTCACCCCTCCACTTT. Based on the CDR3 plus reference TRBV15 and TRBJ1-6, the full variable domain is DAMVIQNPRYQVTQFGKPVTLSCSQTLNHNVMYWYQQKSSQAPKLLFHYYDKDFNNEADTPDNFQSRRPNTSFCFLDIRSPGLGDTAMYLCATSVRQGNNSPLHFGNGTRLTVT.

The chain carries TRBV10-3 and TRBJ2-5, with D perhaps matching TRBD1 (6 bases). Germline V gene lookup returns CDR1 ENHRY and CDR2 SYGVKD. This CDR3 is 13 amino acids long. Trimming took off 5 bases at V and 2 bases at J, with 9 bases between the two ends. CDR3 sequence (DNA): TGTGCCATCAGTAACAGGGAGCAAGAGACCCAGTACTTC. Amino acids: CAISNREQETQYF.

CDR3 sequence (DNA): TGTGCCAGCAGCTTGCAGGGGAGCACTGAAGCTTTCTTT. This encodes CASSLQGSTEAFF. This chain connects TRBV5-4 to TRBJ1-1; tentatively, D is TRBD1 (6 bases). Germline V gene lookup returns CDR1 SGHNT and CDR2 YYREEE (reference sequence). This CDR3 has 13 amino acids. Trimming pared 1 base from V and 4 bases from J, leaving 8 bases between.

The V call is TRBV28, the J call TRBJ1-2, with TRBD1 matching over 10 bases. The trim removed 3 bases at V and 7 bases at J, leaving 5 bases unmatched. The CDR3 contains 14 residues. Per germline, CDR1 MDHEN and CDR2 SYDVKM. This chain's CDR3 is CASSLRQGAGGYTF. The CDR3, as DNA: TGTGCCAGCAGTTTGAGACAGGGGGCAGGTGGCTACACCTTC.

This clone was counted only a few times. The rearrangement uses TRBV6-6 and TRBJ1-1; D not resolved. Trimming took 5 bases from V and 4 from J, leaving 5 bases between them. Germline V gives CDR1 MNHNY, CDR2 SVGAGI (reference sequence). The CDR3 extends over 11 amino acids. The CDR3 is CASSTATEAFF. The CDR3 DNA sequence: TGTGCCAGCAGTACTGCCACTGAAGCTTTCTTT.

The V and J genes are TRBV11-2 and TRBJ1-2; TRBD1 matches 8 bases. Trimming removed 1 base from V and 4 bases from J; junction bases left unmatched: 5. Per germline, CDR1 SGHAT and CDR2 FQNNGV. There are 15 residues in the CDR3. The CDR3 here is CASSLAAGGGYGYTF. DNA for the CDR3: TGTGCCAGCAGCTTAGCGGCAGGGGGCGGCTATGGCTACACCTTC.

The rearrangement uses TRBV7-6 and TRBJ2-5; D gene uncertain. CDR3 length: 12 residues. The V end was cut by 4 bases, the J end by 1 base, with 4 bases between. Germline CDR1 SGHVS, CDR2 FNYEAQ. The CDR3 DNA reads TGTGCCAGCAGCTCCTCCCAAGAGACCCAGTACTTC. Encoded protein: CASSSSQETQYF.

CDR3 sequence: CASTTRLRQDLYGYTF. In nucleotides, the CDR3 is TGTGCCAGTACCACCCGTTTAAGACAGGACCTCTATGGCTACACCTTC. The chain uses TRBV19 and TRBJ1-2, with D perhaps matching TRBD1 (6 bases). Trimming took 7 bases from V and 4 from J, leaving 22 bases between them. Germline V CDR1 and CDR2: LNHDA, SQIVND (reference sequence). The CDR3 runs 16 residues.

The rearrangement joins TRBV6-5 to TRBJ1-4, with D possibly being TRBD1 (6 bases). This CDR3 spans 13 amino acids. Germline loops: CDR1 MNHEY, CDR2 SVGAGI. V was shortened by 6 bases and J by 4 bases, with 9 bases between the two germline ends. The DNA for the CDR3 is TGTGCCAGCAGCCCGGACAGTAATGAAAAACTGTTTTTT. Translating it yields CASSPDSNEKLFF.

CDR3 loop: CASSIPRGRAGNQPQHF. CDR3 coding DNA: TGTGCCAGTAGTATCCCCCGCGGGAGGGCTGGCAATCAGCCCCAGCATTTT. This chain links TRBV19 with TRBJ1-5; the D is unclear. Trimming took 3 bases from V and 2 from J, leaving 17 bases between them. The germline V gene has CDR1 LNHDA and CDR2 SQIVND (reference sequence). There are 17 residues in the CDR3.

V gene TRBV6-5 combines with J gene TRBJ1-2, with D possibly TRBD1 on 5 matching bases. The length of the CDR3 is 15 residues. The germline V gene has CDR1 MNHEY and CDR2 SVGAGI. Trimming shortened V by 0 bases and J by 2 bases, and 10 bases separated the two germline ends. Written as DNA, the CDR3 is TGTGCCAGCAGTTACTCCCAGGGTACCAACTATGGCTACACCTTC. Residues: CASSYSQGTNYGYTF.

The V gene is TRBV5-6, the J gene TRBJ2-5, with TRBD2 as a possible D gene (7 bases). The CDR3 is 16 residues long. V lost 3 bases to trimming and J lost 2 bases, with 17 bases between them. The germline V gene has CDR1 SGHDT and CDR2 YYEEEE. CDR3 loop: CASSSPWGGRQETQYF. The CDR3 bases are TGTGCCAGCAGCTCACCTTGGGGGGGCCGTCAAGAGACCCAGTACTTC.